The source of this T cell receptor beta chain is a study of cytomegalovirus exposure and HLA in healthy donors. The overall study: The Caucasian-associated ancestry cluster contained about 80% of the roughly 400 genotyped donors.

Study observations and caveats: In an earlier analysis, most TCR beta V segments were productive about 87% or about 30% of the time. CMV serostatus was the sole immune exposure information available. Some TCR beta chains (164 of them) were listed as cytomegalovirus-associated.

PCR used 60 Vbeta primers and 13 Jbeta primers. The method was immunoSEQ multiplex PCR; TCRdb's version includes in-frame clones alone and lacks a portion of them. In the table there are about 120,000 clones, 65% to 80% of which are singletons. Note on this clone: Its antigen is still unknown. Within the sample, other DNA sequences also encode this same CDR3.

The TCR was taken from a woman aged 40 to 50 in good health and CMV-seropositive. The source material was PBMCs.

CDR3 amino acids: CASSVGGGDEQFF. CDR3 nucleotides: TGTGCCAGCAGCGTGGGCGGGGGGGATGAGCAGTTCTTC. The rearrangement links TRBV9 to TRBJ2-1, with 9 bases identical to TRBD2. The V gene's germline CDR1 is SGDLS and CDR2 YYNGEE. V lost 2 bases to trimming and J lost 8 bases; unmatched junction nucleotides: 2. The length of the CDR3 is 13 residues.